These T cell receptor beta chains were read from a single sample in a study of control samples from healthy donors and cancer patients. Here immunoSEQ multiplex PCR was the method, and the copy in TCRdb shows in-frame clones only, minus some. The sample lists just over 80,000 clones, around 92% seen once, with less than 7% in the top ten. Material: blood. These receptor sequences come from a man aged 50-60 years in good health. Both conserved end residues are part of each CDR3. Each record gives: V gene, J gene, CDR3 protein.

V: TRBV9; J: TRBJ2-7; CDR3: CASSPHISTNEQYF
V: TRBV19; J: TRBJ1-1; CDR3: CASSPRTGLVGEAFF
V: TRBV5-6; J: TRBJ2-5; CDR3: CASSPIAAGETQYF
V: TRBV2; J: TRBJ2-3; CDR3: CASTGTDTQYF
V: TRBV18; J: TRBJ2-1; CDR3: CASSRDSGYGFDEQFF
V: TRBV5-1; J: TRBJ1-3; CDR3: CASSLDDGGNTIYF
V: TRBV28; J: TRBJ1-3; CDR3: CASSSAGTSGNTIYF
V: TRBV11-2; J: TRBJ1-2; CDR3: CASSLRPNGNYGYTF
V: TRBV7-8; J: TRBJ1-5; CDR3: CASSYAGEGPQHF
V: TRBV30; J: TRBJ1-1; CDR3: CAWSSRAGVPEAFF
V: TRBV6-5; J: TRBJ2-2; CDR3: CASSPGRTGELFF
V: TRBV7-3; J: TRBJ1-4; CDR3: CASSSPRPGTWRREKLFF
V: TRBV4-2; J: TRBJ2-1; CDR3: CASSPGTSGDLYNEQFF
V: TRBV29-1; J: TRBJ1-4; CDR3: CSFRDRGGKLFF
V: TRBV28; J: TRBJ1-6; CDR3: CASSLGLFNSPLHF
V: TRBV5-1; J: TRBJ1-3; CDR3: CASSLELGGGNTIYF
V: TRBV7-2; J: TRBJ1-1; CDR3: CASSYLTRATEAFF
V: TRBV5-4; J: TRBJ2-5; CDR3: CASSSGGVQETQYF